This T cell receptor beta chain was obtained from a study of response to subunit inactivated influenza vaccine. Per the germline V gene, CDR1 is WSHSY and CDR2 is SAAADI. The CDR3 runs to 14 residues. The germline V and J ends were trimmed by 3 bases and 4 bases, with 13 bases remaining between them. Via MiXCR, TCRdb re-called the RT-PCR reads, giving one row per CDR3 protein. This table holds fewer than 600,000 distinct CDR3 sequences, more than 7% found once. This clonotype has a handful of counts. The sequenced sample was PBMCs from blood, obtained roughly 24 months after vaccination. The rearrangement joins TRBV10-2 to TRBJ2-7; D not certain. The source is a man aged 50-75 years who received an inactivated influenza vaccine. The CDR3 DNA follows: TGCGCCAGCAGTGAACCAATTAAACCTTACGAGCAGTACTTC. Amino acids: CASSEPIKPYEQYF.